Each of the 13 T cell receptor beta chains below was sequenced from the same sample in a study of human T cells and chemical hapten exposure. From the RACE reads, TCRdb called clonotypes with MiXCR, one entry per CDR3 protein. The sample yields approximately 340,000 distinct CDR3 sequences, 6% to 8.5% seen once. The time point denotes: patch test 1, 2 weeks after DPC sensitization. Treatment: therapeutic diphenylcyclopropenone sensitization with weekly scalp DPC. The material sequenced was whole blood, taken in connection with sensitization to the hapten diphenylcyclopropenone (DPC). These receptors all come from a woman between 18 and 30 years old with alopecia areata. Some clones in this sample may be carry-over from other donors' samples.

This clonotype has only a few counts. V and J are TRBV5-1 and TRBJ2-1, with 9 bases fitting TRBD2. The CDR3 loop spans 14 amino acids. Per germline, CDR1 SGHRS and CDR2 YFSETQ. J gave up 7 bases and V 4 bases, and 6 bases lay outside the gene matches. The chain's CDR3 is CASSPRTSVNEQFF. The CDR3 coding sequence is TGCGCCAGCAGCCCCCGGACTAGCGTGAATGAGCAGTTCTTC.

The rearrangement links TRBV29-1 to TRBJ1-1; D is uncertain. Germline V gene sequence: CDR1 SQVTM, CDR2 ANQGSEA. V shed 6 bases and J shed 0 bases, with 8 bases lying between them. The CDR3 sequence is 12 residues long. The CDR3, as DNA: TGCAGCGTCGGAAGCCTGAACACTGAAGCTTTCTTT. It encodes CSVGSLNTEAFF. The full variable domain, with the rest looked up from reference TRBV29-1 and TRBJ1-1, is SAVISQKPSRDICQRGTSLTIQCQVDSQVTMMFWYRQQPGQSLTLIATANQGSEATYESGFVIDKFPISRPNLTFSTLTVSNMSPEDSSIYLCSVGSLNTEAFFGQGTRLTVV.

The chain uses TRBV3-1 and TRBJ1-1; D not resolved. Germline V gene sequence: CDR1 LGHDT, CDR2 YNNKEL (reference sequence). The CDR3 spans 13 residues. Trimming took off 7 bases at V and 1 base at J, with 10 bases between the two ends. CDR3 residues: CASNDRQNTEAFF. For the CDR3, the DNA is TGTGCCAGCAACGATAGGCAGAACACTGAAGCTTTCTTT.

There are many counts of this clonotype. CDR3 DNA sequence: TGTGCCAGCAGCCTGGACAGGGGGCGAGGCTATGGCTACACCTTC. Protein: CASSLDRGRGYGYTF. This chain joins TRBV13 and TRBJ1-2, with 11 bases identical to TRBD1. V lost 5 bases, J lost 4 bases, and 6 bases stayed unmatched. The V gene's germline CDR1 is PRHDT and CDR2 FYEKMQ (reference sequence). The CDR3 is 15 residues long. The variable domain in full, completed from reference TRBV13 and TRBJ1-2, reads AAGVIQSPRHLIKEKRETATLKCYPIPRHDTVYWYQQGPGQDPQFLISFYEKMQSDKGSIPDRFSAQQFSDYHSELNMSSLELGDSALYFCASSLDRGRGYGYTFGSGTRLTVV.

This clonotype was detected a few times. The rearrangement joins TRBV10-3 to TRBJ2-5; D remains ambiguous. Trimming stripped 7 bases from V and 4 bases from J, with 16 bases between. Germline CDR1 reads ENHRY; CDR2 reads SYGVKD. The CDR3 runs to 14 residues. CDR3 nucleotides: TGTGCCATCACCAATCCCTTTGAAGGAGAGACCCAGTACTTC. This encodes CAITNPFEGETQYF.

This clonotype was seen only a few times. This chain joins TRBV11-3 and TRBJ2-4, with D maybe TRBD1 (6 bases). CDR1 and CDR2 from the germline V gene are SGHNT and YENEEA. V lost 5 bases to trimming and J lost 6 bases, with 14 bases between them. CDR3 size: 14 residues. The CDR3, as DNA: TGTGCCAGCAGCCACAGGGACGAGGGAAACATTCAGTACTTC. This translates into CASSHRDEGNIQYF. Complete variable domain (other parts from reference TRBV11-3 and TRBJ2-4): EAGVVQSPRYKIIEKKQPVAFWCNPISGHNTLYWYLQNLGQGPELLIRYENEEAVDDSQLPKDRFSAERLKGVDSTLKIQPAELGDSAVYLCASSHRDEGNIQYFGAGTRLSVL.

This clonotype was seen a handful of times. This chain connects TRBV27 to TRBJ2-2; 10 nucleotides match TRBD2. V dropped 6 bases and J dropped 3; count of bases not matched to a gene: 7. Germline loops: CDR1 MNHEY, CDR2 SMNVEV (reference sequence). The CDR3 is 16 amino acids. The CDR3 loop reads CASRHFSGGYTGELFF. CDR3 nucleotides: TGTGCCAGCAGGCACTTTAGCGGGGGGTACACCGGGGAGCTGTTTTTT.

Here the CDR3 reads CASSLMSQGVGQPQHF. As DNA, the CDR3 is TGTGCCAGCAGTTTAATGTCTCAGGGGGTCGGTCAGCCCCAGCATTTT. The chain combines TRBV12-3 or TRBV12-4 with TRBJ1-5, with 7 bases that match TRBD1. The V gene end was trimmed by 2 bases and the J gene end by 6 bases; junction bases not matched to a gene: 10. The CDR3 length is 16 residues.

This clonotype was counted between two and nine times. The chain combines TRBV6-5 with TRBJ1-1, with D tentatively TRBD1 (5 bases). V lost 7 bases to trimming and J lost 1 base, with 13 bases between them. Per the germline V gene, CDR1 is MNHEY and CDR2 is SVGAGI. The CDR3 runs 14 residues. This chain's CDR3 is CASTPTGPNTEAFF. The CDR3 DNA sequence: TGTGCCAGCACCCCTACGGGGCCGAACACTGAAGCTTTCTTT.

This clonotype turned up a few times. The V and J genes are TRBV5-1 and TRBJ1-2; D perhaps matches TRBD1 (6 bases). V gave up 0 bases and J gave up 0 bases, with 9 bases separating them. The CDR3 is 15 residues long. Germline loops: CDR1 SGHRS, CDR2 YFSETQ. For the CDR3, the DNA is TGCGCCAGCAGCTTGGAGGGGGGAGCTAACTATGGCTACACCTTC. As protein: CASSLEGGANYGYTF.

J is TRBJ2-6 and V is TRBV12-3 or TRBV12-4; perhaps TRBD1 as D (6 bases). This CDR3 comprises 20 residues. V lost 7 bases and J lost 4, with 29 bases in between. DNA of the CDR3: TGTGCCAGCATCTCTCTCGGGGCACCACTGGGGGCGCGCGGGGCCAACGTCCTGACTTTC. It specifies CASISLGAPLGARGANVLTF.

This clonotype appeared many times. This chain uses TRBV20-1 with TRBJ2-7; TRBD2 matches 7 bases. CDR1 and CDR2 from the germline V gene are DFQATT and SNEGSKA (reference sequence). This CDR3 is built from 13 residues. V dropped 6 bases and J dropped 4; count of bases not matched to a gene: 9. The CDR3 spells CSAPGDYQYEQYF. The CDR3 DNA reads TGCAGTGCCCCGGGGGACTACCAATACGAGCAGTACTTC.

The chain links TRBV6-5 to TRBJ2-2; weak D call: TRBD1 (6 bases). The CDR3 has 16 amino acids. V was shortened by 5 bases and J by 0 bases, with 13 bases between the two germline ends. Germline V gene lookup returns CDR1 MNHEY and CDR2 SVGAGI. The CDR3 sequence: CASSRGTQTNTGELFF. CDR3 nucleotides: TGTGCCAGCAGTAGGGGGACCCAGACGAACACCGGGGAGCTGTTTTTT.